This TCR beta chain derives from a study of Tregs in tolerant kidney transplant recipients. The nonmyeloablative bone marrow transplants came from related graft donors, with transient mixed chimerism. Unstimulated regulatory T cells (CD4+CD25+CD127-), CD4+CD25- non-regulatory cells, CD4 and CD8 cells were FACS-sorted from thawed PBMCs. With regard to this clone: Its target is unknown.

Points from the study as a whole: Findings come from small patient numbers and require larger validation.

The junction had 2 bases not matched to a gene; V was cut back by 4 bases and J by 5 bases. Germline V gives CDR1 SGHNT, CDR2 YYREEE (reference sequence). There are 14 residues in the CDR3. The data were produced by immunoSEQ multiplex PCR, yet TCRdb's version contains in-frame clones alone and is incomplete. The table has tens of thousands of clones, approximately 91% seen once. The chain couples TRBV5-4 to TRBJ1-6; 8 bases agree with TRBD1. The receptor was derived from a human patient who received a combined kidney and bone marrow transplant. Some T cells may originate from the graft donor. The source was CD8+ T cells from blood (PBMCs), collected 24 months after the transplant. In nucleotides, the CDR3 is TGTGCCAGCAGCCAGGGACAGGATAATTCACCCCTCCACTTT. Its protein is CASSQGQDNSPLHF.